The 19 T cell receptor beta chains listed next were all sequenced from one sample in a study of cytomegalovirus exposure and HLA in healthy donors. The PCR was carried out with 60 Vbeta primers and 13 Jbeta primers. Method: immunoSEQ multiplex PCR; TCRdb's copy keeps in-frame clones and lacks some. The sample lists 130,000 to 150,000 clones; around 77% were seen once. The specimen sequenced was PBMCs. Receptors originate from a woman aged 40 to 50 in good health and CMV-seropositive.

The chain links TRBV7-2 to TRBJ2-6; 14 positions match TRBD2. Germline V gene sequence: CDR1 SGHTA, CDR2 FQGNSA. CDR3 length equals 19 residues. V shed 5 bases and J 0 bases; nucleotides not matched to a gene: 6. As DNA, the CDR3 is TGTGCCAGCAGCCTTGGACTAGCGGGGGGACTCTCTGGGGCCAACGTCCTGACTTTC. Encoded protein: CASSLGLAGGLSGANVLTF.

The V and J genes are TRBV7-9 and TRBJ1-6; 7 bases map to TRBD1. After removal of 10 bases from V and 12 bases from J, the junction contained 12 bases not matched to a gene. Germline V gives CDR1 SEHNR, CDR2 FQNEAQ (reference sequence). The CDR3 contains 13 residues. CDR3 sequence reads: CAIPRRTGGPLHF. CDR3 nucleotides: TGTGCCATCCCAAGGAGGACAGGAGGACCCCTCCACTTT.

The chain combines TRBV11-3 with TRBJ2-3; 8 bases fit TRBD1. Germline V gives CDR1 SGHNT, CDR2 YENEEA. The CDR3 runs to 16 residues. The trim removed 6 bases at V and 1 base at J, leaving 9 bases unmatched. CDR3 sequence reads: CASRGSPGQGTDTQYF. CDR3 DNA: TGTGCCAGCAGAGGTTCTCCGGGACAGGGCACAGATACGCAGTATTTT.

This clone showed up just a few times. This rearrangement joins TRBV5-4 to TRBJ1-2; 9 bases align to TRBD1. The CDR3 sequence is 15 residues long. V gave up 3 bases and J gave up 3 bases; unmatched junction bases: 6. Looked up from germline, CDR1 is SGHNT and CDR2 is YYREEE (reference sequence). CDR3: CASSWWDRAYYGYTF. The CDR3 coding sequence is TGTGCCAGCAGCTGGTGGGACAGGGCATACTATGGCTACACCTTC. The complete variable domain, with remaining parts taken from reference TRBV5-4 and TRBJ1-2, reads ETGVTQSPTHLIKTRGQQVTLRCSSQSGHNTVSWYQQALGQGPQFIFQYYREEENGRGNFPPRFSGLQFPNYSSELNVNALELDDSALYLCASSWWDRAYYGYTFGSGTRLTVV.

The count of this clone is one. The rearrangement joins TRBV7-9 to TRBJ2-3; D remains ambiguous. The germline gives CDR1 SEHNR, CDR2 FQNEAQ (reference sequence). CDR3 length equals 13 residues. The germline V and J ends were trimmed by 5 bases and 2 bases, with 8 bases remaining between them. The CDR3 is CASSPTNTDTQYF. The DNA for the CDR3 is TGTGCCAGCAGCCCAACTAACACAGATACGCAGTATTTT. The variable domain in full, with the rest retrieved from reference TRBV7-9 and TRBJ2-3, is DTGVSQNPRHKITKRGQNVTFRCDPISEHNRLYWYRQTLGQGPEFLTYFQNEAQLEKSRLLSDRFSAERPKGSFSTLEIQRTEQGDSAMYLCASSPTNTDTQYFGPGTRLTVL.

CDR3 residues: CASSHPEASGANVLTF. The CDR3, as DNA: TGTGCCAGCAGCCACCCCGAAGCCTCTGGGGCCAACGTCCTGACTTTC. The chain is built from TRBV7-3 and TRBJ2-6; D unclear. The CDR3 runs to 16 residues. Per the germline V gene, CDR1 is SGHTA and CDR2 is FQGTGA. Trimming removed 5 bases from V and 0 bases from J, with 11 bases in between.

The CDR3 protein is CASSPGNGDGELFF. The CDR3 region has the DNA TGTGCCAGCAGCCCCGGAAACGGGGACGGGGAGCTGTTTTTT. This sequence joins TRBV7-3 and TRBJ2-2; D might be TRBD2 (5 bases). Trimming took 5 bases from V and 7 from J, leaving 14 bases between them. The germline CDR1 and CDR2 sequences are SGHTA and FQGTGA. This CDR3 spans 14 amino acids.

The chain recombines TRBV28 with TRBJ2-5; TRBD1 matches 7 bases. In germline, CDR1 is MDHEN, CDR2 SYDVKM. The CDR3 is 13 residues long. The V gene end was trimmed by 4 bases and the J gene end by 3 bases; junction bases not matched to a gene: 2. The CDR3 DNA follows: TGTGCCAGCAGTTCCGGACAGGAAGAGACCCAGTACTTC. Translating it yields CASSSGQEETQYF.

This clone has only one observation. The chain uses TRBV7-9 and TRBJ1-2, with D hard to call. V lost 3 bases and J lost 8, with 16 bases in between. CDR1 and CDR2 from the germline V gene are SEHNR and FQNEAQ (reference sequence). This CDR3 region has 14 residues. The CDR3 coding sequence is TGTGCCAGCAGCTTCGCCGGGCGGTCGGGAGGCTACACCTTC. This sequence encodes CASSFAGRSGGYTF.

This chain uses TRBV25-1 with TRBJ2-7; D not resolved. This CDR3 is 12 amino acids long. CDR1 is MGHDK, CDR2 SYGVNS, per germline. The V and J ends lost 3 bases and 5 bases respectively, with 8 bases between them. The CDR3 region is CASSDESDEQYF. The CDR3 region has the DNA TGTGCCAGCAGTGACGAATCGGACGAGCAGTACTTC.

This clone appeared a few times. V and J are TRBV6-5 and TRBJ2-7; the D gene is possibly TRBD2 (5 bases). The germline V and J ends were trimmed by 1 base and 5 bases, with 18 bases remaining between them. The CDR3 extends over 16 amino acids. Germline CDR1 and CDR2: MNHEY and SVGAGI. The CDR3: CASSYFYPPTGNEQYF. CDR3 in DNA: TGTGCCAGCAGTTACTTCTATCCGCCGACGGGGAACGAGCAGTACTTC.

This clone was detected a few times. V is TRBV19 and J is TRBJ1-2; tentatively, D is TRBD1 (6 bases). CDR3 length equals 15 residues. Per germline, CDR1 LNHDA and CDR2 SQIVND (reference sequence). V was trimmed by 4 bases and J by 0 bases, leaving 12 bases between them. The CDR3 sequence: CASSRNRDPNYGYTF. In DNA form, the CDR3 reads TGTGCCAGTAGTAGAAACAGGGACCCTAACTATGGCTACACCTTC.

The chain recombines TRBV2 with TRBJ1-3; 8 bases agree with TRBD1. Germline values: CDR1 SNHLY, CDR2 FYNNEI. With 7 bases clipped from V and 5 bases from J, the junction kept 4 bases outside the gene matches. CDR3 size: 13 residues. The CDR3 spells CASTGQGRNTIYF. CDR3 sequence (DNA): TGTGCCAGCACAGGACAGGGAAGAAACACCATATATTTT.

This clone has only one observation. The V and J genes are TRBV28 and TRBJ2-7, with 9 bases lining up with TRBD1. The CDR3 totals 15 residues. From germline, CDR1 is MDHEN and CDR2 SYDVKM. V lost 3 bases, J lost 3 bases, and 6 bases stayed unmatched. CDR3: CASSFFSTGGYEQYF. The CDR3 DNA reads TGTGCCAGCAGTTTTTTCTCGACAGGGGGCTACGAGCAGTACTTC.

The CDR3 region has the DNA TGCAGCGGCCGGAAGGGGCGTGAGACCCAGTACTTC. It yields the protein CSGRKGRETQYF. V and J are TRBV29-1 and TRBJ2-5, with D possibly TRBD1 on 5 matching bases. The CDR3 runs to 12 residues. Germline values: CDR1 SQVTM, CDR2 ANQGSEA. Trimming took off 7 bases at V and 5 bases at J, with 14 bases between the two ends.

The table lists this clone with a count of one. The chain combines TRBV19 with TRBJ1-4; TRBD1 aligns across 10 bases. CDR1 is LNHDA, CDR2 SQIVND, per germline (reference sequence). This CDR3 contains 16 residues. The V segment lost 6 bases and the J segment 5 bases; nucleotides outside the gene matches: 9. The CDR3 coding sequence is TGTGCCAGTAGGGACAGGGGGAGCATCCCCAATGAAAAACTGTTTTTT. It yields the protein CASRDRGSIPNEKLFF.

The chain uses TRBV9 and TRBJ2-7; D is possibly TRBD1 (5 bases). V lost 3 bases to trimming and J lost 0 bases, with 19 bases between them. The CDR3 contains 17 residues. In germline, CDR1 is SGDLS, CDR2 YYNGEE. Written as DNA, the CDR3 is TGTGCCAGCAGCGGGGGCAGTGGGGCTCTCTCCTCCTACGAGCAGTACTTC. Protein: CASSGGSGALSSYEQYF.

The chain employs TRBV5-1 and TRBJ1-1; unclear D gene. Per germline, CDR1 SGHRS and CDR2 YFSETQ. The CDR3 totals 13 residues. Between the trimmed V and J ends, which lost 0 bases and 3 bases, there was a span of 6 bases. The CDR3 coding sequence is TGCGCCAGCAGCTTGGGGGGAGACACTGAAGCTTTCTTT. Protein product: CASSLGGDTEAFF.

The chain links TRBV10-3 to TRBJ1-6, with 7 bases identical to TRBD1. V shed 5 bases, J shed 5 bases, and the junction held 3 bases outside the gene matches. Germline V CDR1 and CDR2: ENHRY, SYGVKD. The CDR3 totals 14 residues. The CDR3 DNA follows: TGTGCCATCAGTAGACAGGGAGATAATTCACCCCTCCACTTT. Its translation: CAISRQGDNSPLHF.